The 5 T cell receptor beta chains presented below share a single source sample, sequenced in a study of T cells in Graves' hyperthyroidism and ophthalmopathy (dated by TCRdb to the late 2010s). Library creation used multiplex PCR. TCRdb shows the sequencer as Illumina HiSeq 2000. Amplification of TCR beta CDR3 regions was carried out from RNA transcripts. The TCR CDR3 was subjected to a first round of RT-PCR using the HTBI primer set and the Qiagen OneStep RT-PCR kit. TCRdb trimmed the raw reads at Q25, called clones with MiXCR and kept productive beta chains. Rows with a matching CDR3 protein are joined into one entry that keeps the most common DNA and genes. The sample yields about 290,000 distinct CDR3 sequences; about an eighth were counted once. Roughly 7.5% of the sample is taken by the ten largest. The source material was blood. The receptor set was obtained from a woman in her thirties with Graves' hyperthyroidism that later progressed to Graves' ophthalmopathy.

This rearrangement joins TRBV7-6 to TRBJ1-5; no firm D call. CDR1 is SGHVS and CDR2 is FNYEAQ in the germline V gene. The CDR3 totals 14 residues. V was cut by 4 bases and J by 6 bases, with 13 bases left in between. In nucleotides, the CDR3 is TGTGCCAGCAGCTCGGATCTAGGAACTCAGCCCCAGCATTTT. It encodes CASSSDLGTQPQHF.

The V gene is TRBV20-1, the J gene TRBJ2-1, with 13 bases aligning to TRBD2. V trimming: 6 bases; J trimming: 3 bases; junction bases outside the gene matches: 8. Germline CDR1 reads DFQATT; CDR2 reads SNEGSKA (reference sequence). CDR3 size: 16 residues. CDR3 in DNA: TGCAGTGCAAATGGACTAGCGGGAGAAGTCTACAATGAGCAGTTCTTC. Encoded protein: CSANGLAGEVYNEQFF.

V is TRBV4-3 and J is TRBJ2-3; no reliable D call. The CDR3 runs to 15 residues. CDR1 is LGHNA and CDR2 is YSLEER in the germline V gene. The V gene lost 0 bases and the J gene lost 6 bases, with 13 bases spanning the gap. The CDR3, as DNA: TGCGCCAGCAGCCAAGACCCGCTGGTTTCTGATACGCAGTATTTT. It specifies CASSQDPLVSDTQYF.

This clonotype was detected many times. The V and J genes are TRBV6-2 or TRBV6-3 and TRBJ2-4; 7 bases agree with TRBD2. The CDR3 is 15 residues long. Looked up from germline, CDR1 is MNHEY and CDR2 is SVGEGT. The V gene end was trimmed by 3 bases and the J gene end by 9 bases; junction bases not matched to a gene: 11. In DNA, the CDR3 is TGTGCCAGCAGTTATCGAGGGACTACAGGTGGCATTCAGTACTTC. Protein sequence: CASSYRGTTGGIQYF.

A word on this clonotype: At one end, the junction sequence differs from germline, possibly due to a read error. The rearrangement uses TRBV6-9 and TRBJ2-7; D perhaps matches TRBD1 (6 bases). The CDR3 totals 14 residues. CDR1 is MNHGY and CDR2 is SVAAGI in the germline V gene. The CDR3 reads CASSDSQGFDEQYF. The CDR3 coding sequence is TGTGCCAGCAGTGATTCCCAGGGGTTCGACGAGCAGTACTTC.